This T cell receptor beta chain was found in a study of T cell responses to AZD1222 COVID-19 vaccine. Findings and limits, study-wide: The sample set comprised mostly white British donors with more females, and clonal diversity was possibly underestimated. CD4 TCRs covered the whole spike, strongest at regions 160-218 and 743-854.

Germline lookup yields CDR1 KGHDR and CDR2 SFDVKD. J lost 4 bases, V lost 4 bases, and 16 bases had no gene match. The CDR3 is 19 residues long. In regard to this clone: Its antigen is currently unknown.

Profiled with immunoSEQ multiplex PCR; TCRdb holds only in-frame clones, not every one. The sample holds 80,000 to 100,000 clones; roughly 88% are singletons and the top ten take about 14%. Sample: peripheral blood, taken on day 0 of AZD1222 vaccination. The chain carries TRBV24-1 and TRBJ2-1; the match to TRBD2 covers 9 bases. This sequence was found in an adult in good health. In DNA, the CDR3 is TGTGCCACCAGTGACACACCAACCGGGGGTAGCGGGAGATACAATGAGCAGTTCTTC. Its protein product is CATSDTPTGGSGRYNEQFF.